Listed below are T cell receptor beta chains from one sample, sequenced in a study of T cell responses to AZD1222 COVID-19 vaccine. Assay: immunoSEQ multiplex PCR; the TCRdb copy retains only in-frame clones and omits some. Of under 150,000 clones listed, 80% to 95% are singletons. This specimen consisted of peripheral blood, obtained 28 days after the second AZD1222 dose. These receptors originate from an adult who received the AZD1222 COVID-19 vaccine. CDR3s include the opening cysteine and the closing phenylalanine or tryptophan. D genes are given only for firm matches. Expanded clones are given a class, and other clones once, few, many or no size at all.

clone_size: -
d_call: -
j_call: TRBJ1-1
v_call: TRBV20-1
cdr3_nt: TGCAGTGCTAGGGAATCTCTTGAAGCTTTCTTT
cdr3_aa: CSARESLEAFF

clone_size: -
d_call: -
j_call: TRBJ2-1
v_call: TRBV10-3
cdr3_nt: TGTGCCATCAGTAATTCCCCCTACAATGAGCAGTTCTTC
cdr3_aa: CAISNSPYNEQFF

clone_size: -
d_call: TRBD2
j_call: TRBJ2-3
v_call: TRBV5-1
cdr3_nt: TGCGCCAGCAGCTTAGAAGGGACTAGCGGGAGACGTACGCAGTATTTT
cdr3_aa: CASSLEGTSGRRTQYF

clone_size: -
d_call: -
j_call: TRBJ2-7
v_call: TRBV27
cdr3_nt: TGTGCCAGCAGTTCATTAGCGGAACTCCTCGACGAGCAGTACTTC
cdr3_aa: CASSSLAELLDEQYF

clone_size: -
d_call: -
j_call: TRBJ1-2
v_call: TRBV24-1
cdr3_nt: TGTGCCACCAGTCAGGAAGGAACCGTTGATGGCTACACCTTC
cdr3_aa: CATSQEGTVDGYTF

clone_size: few
d_call: -
j_call: TRBJ2-7
v_call: TRBV6-1
cdr3_nt: TGTGCCAGCAGTGAACGTTGGTACGAGCAGTACTTC
cdr3_aa: CASSERWYEQYF

clone_size: -
d_call: -
j_call: TRBJ2-5
v_call: TRBV20-1
cdr3_nt: TGCAGTGCGGAGGGTCGGGAGACCCAGTACTTC
cdr3_aa: CSAEGRETQYF

clone_size: -
d_call: -
j_call: TRBJ2-2
v_call: TRBV27
cdr3_nt: TGTGCCAGCAGTCCCACGAACACCGGGGAGCTGTTTTTT
cdr3_aa: CASSPTNTGELFF

clone_size: -
d_call: TRBD2
j_call: TRBJ2-1
v_call: TRBV24-1
cdr3_nt: TGTGCCACCAGTGGTCCAGCGGGAGGGGCTGTCAATGAGCAGTTCTTC
cdr3_aa: CATSGPAGGAVNEQFF

clone_size: -
d_call: -
j_call: TRBJ1-3
v_call: TRBV5-6
cdr3_nt: TGTGCCAGCAGCTTAAGGGGACCTGGAAACACCATATATTTT
cdr3_aa: CASSLRGPGNTIYF

clone_size: -
d_call: TRBD1
j_call: TRBJ1-3
v_call: TRBV7-2
cdr3_nt: TGTGCCAGCAGCGGGACAGGGTCCGGAAACACCATATATTTT
cdr3_aa: CASSGTGSGNTIYF

clone_size: once
d_call: -
j_call: TRBJ1-2
v_call: TRBV27
cdr3_nt: TGTGCCAGCAGTTCGACCTCCGGGAACTATGGCTACACCTTC
cdr3_aa: CASSSTSGNYGYTF

clone_size: -
d_call: -
j_call: TRBJ2-1
v_call: TRBV19
cdr3_nt: TGTGCCAGTAGTAGGGTGGTTGGGACTCAGGCCTACAATGAGCAGTTCTTC
cdr3_aa: CASSRVVGTQAYNEQFF

clone_size: -
d_call: TRBD1
j_call: TRBJ1-1
v_call: TRBV4-1
cdr3_nt: TGCGCCAGCAGCCTCTCGTCGACAGGGGGCACTGAAGCTTTCTTT
cdr3_aa: CASSLSSTGGTEAFF

clone_size: -
d_call: TRBD1
j_call: TRBJ1-1
v_call: TRBV5-1
cdr3_nt: TGCGCCAGCAGTGGAAATACAGGGGACACTGAAGCTTTCTTT
cdr3_aa: CASSGNTGDTEAFF

clone_size: -
d_call: TRBD1
j_call: TRBJ1-1
v_call: TRBV30
cdr3_nt: TGTGCCTGGGAACTGGACAGGGCCACTGAAGCTTTCTTT
cdr3_aa: CAWELDRATEAFF

clone_size: -
d_call: -
j_call: TRBJ1-5
v_call: TRBV7-2
cdr3_nt: TGTGCCAGCAGCCACGGACAGCGTTATCAGCCCCAGCATTTT
cdr3_aa: CASSHGQRYQPQHF

clone_size: -
d_call: TRBD2
j_call: TRBJ2-1
v_call: TRBV3-1/TRBV3-2
cdr3_nt: TGTGCCACATTTAGCGGGAGCCCCTACAATGAGCAGTTCTTC
cdr3_aa: CATFSGSPYNEQFF

clone_size: -
d_call: -
j_call: TRBJ2-5
v_call: TRBV6-1
cdr3_nt: TGTGCCAGCAGTGAACTTTTAGAACTAGAAGAGACCCAGTACTTC
cdr3_aa: CASSELLELEETQYF

clone_size: -
d_call: -
j_call: TRBJ2-2
v_call: TRBV19
cdr3_nt: TGTGCCGCGGGTTTTGGAACCGGGGAGCTGTTTTTT
cdr3_aa: CAAGFGTGELFF

clone_size: -
d_call: -
j_call: TRBJ2-5
v_call: TRBV6-5
cdr3_nt: TGTGCCAGCAGTTACTCTCCAGGGCAAGAGACCCAGTACTTC
cdr3_aa: CASSYSPGQETQYF

clone_size: -
d_call: -
j_call: TRBJ1-2
v_call: TRBV30
cdr3_nt: TGTGCCTGGACCCAATTCTGGGTTAGGGCGCCGCCGCCTGAAGGCTACACCTTC
cdr3_aa: CAWTQFWVRAPPPEGYTF

clone_size: -
d_call: -
j_call: TRBJ2-3
v_call: TRBV2
cdr3_nt: TGTGCCAGCAGTGAATCCGCCTGGACAGATACGCAGTATTTT
cdr3_aa: CASSESAWTDTQYF

clone_size: -
d_call: TRBD2
j_call: TRBJ2-1
v_call: TRBV4-2
cdr3_nt: TGTGCCAGCAGCCGGACTAGCGGGAAAAACAATGAGCAGTTCTTC
cdr3_aa: CASSRTSGKNNEQFF

clone_size: -
d_call: -
j_call: TRBJ2-7
v_call: TRBV7-9
cdr3_nt: TGTGCCAGCAGCTTAGGGGCTGAGGGTTCCACGAAGGAGTACTTC
cdr3_aa: CASSLGAEGSTKEYF

clone_size: -
d_call: -
j_call: TRBJ1-6
v_call: TRBV3-1/TRBV3-2
cdr3_nt: TGTGCCAGCGGGACGGCTTCAGTGGAGGCCCTCCACTTT
cdr3_aa: CASGTASVEALHF

clone_size: -
d_call: -
j_call: TRBJ2-7
v_call: TRBV6-6
cdr3_nt: TGTGCCAGCAGCCCAACGCCCCATTCCAGGGAGCAGTACTTC
cdr3_aa: CASSPTPHSREQYF

clone_size: -
d_call: -
j_call: TRBJ1-2
v_call: TRBV24-1
cdr3_nt: TGTGCCACCAGTGATGCCGGGACTTCCCGTGTAAACTATGGCTACACCTTC
cdr3_aa: CATSDAGTSRVNYGYTF

clone_size: -
d_call: -
j_call: TRBJ2-5
v_call: TRBV12-3/TRBV12-4
cdr3_nt: TGTGCCAGCACCTCGGTGAGGGGAGAGACCCAGTACTTC
cdr3_aa: CASTSVRGETQYF

clone_size: -
d_call: TRBD1
j_call: TRBJ2-1
v_call: TRBV6-5
cdr3_nt: TGTGCCAGCAGTTACTCGAGGCAGGGGGCCCTCAATGAGCAGTTCTTC
cdr3_aa: CASSYSRQGALNEQFF

clone_size: -
d_call: TRBD2
j_call: TRBJ2-4
v_call: TRBV4-1
cdr3_nt: TGCGCCAGCAGCCAAGGCGGGGGACTAGCTCCCCTGGCCAAAAACATTCAGTACTTC
cdr3_aa: CASSQGGGLAPLAKNIQYF

clone_size: -
d_call: TRBD1
j_call: TRBJ2-5
v_call: TRBV23-1
cdr3_nt: TGCGCCAGCACCACCGGGACAGGGGGCGAGGGGACCCAGTACTTC
cdr3_aa: CASTTGTGGEGTQYF

clone_size: once
d_call: -
j_call: TRBJ1-1
v_call: TRBV5-6
cdr3_nt: TGTGCCAGCAGCCAAGATCCCGAGACCACTGAAGCTTTCTTT
cdr3_aa: CASSQDPETTEAFF

clone_size: few
d_call: -
j_call: TRBJ1-4
v_call: TRBV2
cdr3_nt: TGTGCCAGCAGTCCAAACAGGGTTAATGAAAAACTGTTTTTT
cdr3_aa: CASSPNRVNEKLFF

clone_size: -
d_call: -
j_call: TRBJ2-5
v_call: TRBV21-1
cdr3_nt: TGTGCCAGCAGCAATAGGGGAGAGACCCAGTACTTC
cdr3_aa: CASSNRGETQYF